The sequence of this TCR beta chain was determined in a study of T cells in Graves' hyperthyroidism and ophthalmopathy. Whole-study findings and limits: Among thyroid clonotypes expanded above 0.001, most also appeared in blood.

Uncontrolled infection, other autoimmune disease, pregnancy or lactation barred patients from enrollment. PBMCs were derived from more than 8 ml fresh peripheral blood. This clonotype was observed a handful of times. The target antigen is unknown. Amplification targeted TCR beta CDR3 regions from RNA transcripts. The HTBI primer set drove a first-round RT-PCR of the TCR CDR3. TCRdb recomputed calls from the multiplex PCR reads with MiXCR, one row per CDR3 protein. The table lists some 300,000 distinct CDR3 sequences, over 15% of them singletons. The sequenced sample was blood. This receptor was identified in a man aged 25-45 years with Graves' hyperthyroidism.

The CDR3 DNA reads TGCAGTGCTACCTCTGGAAACACCATATATTTT. Protein product: CSATSGNTIYF. The chain recombines TRBV20-1 with TRBJ1-3; D is unresolved. CDR3 size: 11 residues. V lost 4 bases to trimming and J lost 0 bases, with 1 base between them. CDR1 and CDR2 from the germline V gene are DFQATT and SNEGSKA (reference sequence).